Listed below are T cell receptor beta chains from one sample, sequenced in a study of Ad26.COV2.S vaccination and SARS-CoV-2 variants. Produced via immunoSEQ multiplex PCR; TCRdb's table is partial and in-frame only. In the table there are over 200,000 clones, 70% to 90% of which are singletons. Sample: peripheral blood, taken in a trial of Ad26.COV2.S vaccine versus placebo. The receptors originated from a person between 18 and 59 years old who received the Ad26.COV2.S COVID-19 vaccine or a placebo. Both conserved end residues are part of each CDR3. The D gene is left open where the match is weak. Only part of the rows carry a size: once, few, many, or a class if the clone is expanded.

abundance	d_gene	j_gene	v_gene	CDR3aa	CDR3nt
.	.	TRBJ1-4	TRBV3-1/TRBV3-2	CASSQGGGSNEKLFF	TGTGCCAGCAGCCAAGGTGGAGGGTCTAATGAAAAACTGTTTTTT
.	.	TRBJ2-5	TRBV20-1	CSARALQTQYF	TGCAGTGCTAGAGCCTTGCAGACCCAGTACTTC
.	.	TRBJ1-4	TRBV2	CASSGGFGGTEKLFF	TGTGCCAGCAGTGGGGGCTTTGGAGGGACTGAAAAACTGTTTTTT
.	.	TRBJ2-5	TRBV5-8	CASRQNELRETQYF	TGTGCCAGCAGACAAAACGAATTAAGGGAGACCCAGTACTTC
.	TRBD1	TRBJ1-5	TRBV30	CAWSMRDRGWQPQHF	TGTGCCTGGAGCATGAGGGACAGGGGGTGGCAGCCCCAGCATTTT
.	.	TRBJ1-1	TRBV19	CATRRGNTEAFF	TGTGCCACCCGAAGGGGGAACACTGAAGCTTTCTTT
once	TRBD1	TRBJ2-7	TRBV5-1	CASKPGTGAYEQYF	TGCGCCAGCAAACCCGGGACAGGGGCCTACGAGCAGTACTTC
.	.	TRBJ2-4	TRBV10-2	CASSESKNIQYF	TGCGCCAGCAGTGAGTCCAAAAACATTCAGTACTTC
.	TRBD2	TRBJ2-5	TRBV28	CASMTSGEETQYF	TGTGCCAGTATGACCAGCGGGGAAGAGACCCAGTACTTC
.	.	TRBJ2-7	TRBV19	CASSIGGGEQYF	TGTGCCAGTAGTATAGGAGGGGGCGAGCAGTACTTC
.	.	TRBJ1-1	TRBV2	CASHILTAGTEAFF	TGTGCCAGCCATATTTTGACAGCCGGCACTGAAGCTTTCTTT
.	TRBD1	TRBJ2-5	TRBV5-4	CASSRQGAQQETQYF	TGTGCCAGCAGCCGACAGGGGGCGCAACAAGAGACCCAGTACTTC
.	TRBD1	TRBJ1-1	TRBV27	CASSLTPLTGISGAFF	TGTGCCAGCAGTTTGACCCCCCTGACAGGGATCAGCGGGGCTTTCTTT
.	.	TRBJ2-7	TRBV6-6	CASRIGLSYEQYF	TGTGCCAGCAGGATAGGCCTCTCCTACGAGCAGTACTTC
.	.	TRBJ1-1	TRBV2	CASIRLSSTEAFF	TGTGCCAGCATAAGGCTCTCTTCCACTGAAGCTTTCTTT
once	.	TRBJ1-4	TRBV7-2	CASSFPIRGATNEKLFF	TGTGCCAGCAGCTTCCCCATCCGGGGGGCAACTAATGAAAAACTGTTTTTT
.	.	TRBJ1-6	TRBV11-2	CASSQLQGFNSPLHF	TGTGCCAGCAGCCAACTGCAGGGATTTAATTCACCCCTCCACTTT
few	.	TRBJ1-2	TRBV5-4	CASTAESYGYTF	TGTGCCAGCACCGCGGAGTCCTATGGCTACACCTTC
once	.	TRBJ2-7	TRBV9	CASSVGGSVSSYEQYF	TGTGCCAGCAGCGTAGGGGGCAGTGTGAGCTCCTACGAGCAGTACTTC
.	.	TRBJ2-7	TRBV27	CASSLSGYEQYF	TGTGCCAGCAGTTTATCGGGGTACGAGCAGTACTTC
.	.	TRBJ1-3	TRBV13	CASSLYGPGNTIYF	TGTGCCAGCAGCTTATACGGGCCTGGAAACACCATATATTTT
.	.	TRBJ2-3	TRBV9	CASSVGRGSDTQYF	TGTGCCAGCAGCGTAGGTAGAGGCTCAGATACGCAGTATTTT
.	.	TRBJ2-1	TRBV5-1	CASSLASSGPGQFF	TGCGCCAGCAGCTTGGCGTCTTCCGGACCGGGGCAGTTCTTC
.	TRBD1	TRBJ1-6	TRBV6-6	CASSRTGGNSPLHF	TGTGCCAGCAGTCGAACAGGGGGTAATTCACCCCTCCACTTT
.	.	TRBJ1-2	TRBV1	CTSSHPKWQAWGYGYTF	TGCACCAGCAGCCACCCCAAATGGCAGGCGTGGGGTTATGGCTACACCTTC
once	.	TRBJ2-6	TRBV5-5	CASSFPSSGANVLTF	TGTGCCAGCAGCTTCCCAAGCTCTGGGGCCAACGTCCTGACTTTC
.	.	TRBJ2-2	TRBV1	CTSSHPHDWNTGELFF	TGCACCAGCAGCCATCCCCACGACTGGAACACCGGGGAGCTGTTTTTT
.	.	TRBJ1-6	TRBV9	CASRSGRNSPLHF	TGTGCCAGCAGGTCCGGACGGAATTCACCCCTCCACTTT
.	TRBD2	TRBJ2-7	TRBV2	CASRVRTSGTYEQYF	TGTGCCAGCAGGGTCAGGACTAGCGGAACTTACGAGCAGTACTTC
.	TRBD1	TRBJ1-5	TRBV28	CATRQGPQPQHF	TGTGCCACCCGACAGGGGCCTCAGCCCCAGCATTTT
.	TRBD1	TRBJ2-7	TRBV28	CASSLPGQGTYEQYF	TGTGCCAGCAGTTTACCGGGACAGGGGACCTACGAGCAGTACTTC
.	TRBD2	TRBJ2-7	TRBV25-1	CASRLAGEAYEQYF	TGTGCCAGCAGGCTAGCGGGGGAAGCCTACGAGCAGTACTTC
few	TRBD1	TRBJ2-6	TRBV5-4	CASSSPGQGFSGANVLTF	TGTGCCAGCAGCTCACCGGGACAGGGCTTCTCTGGGGCCAACGTCCTGACTTTC
.	TRBD2	TRBJ2-3	TRBV23-1	CASSQWRGGTDTQYF	TGCGCCAGCAGTCAATGGCGGGGGGGCACAGATACGCAGTATTTT
once	.	TRBJ2-7	TRBV27	CASSSLARTGEQYF	TGTGCCAGCAGTAGCCTAGCGCGAACGGGCGAGCAGTACTTC
.	TRBD1	TRBJ1-5	TRBV28	CASSTNRDRGRF	TGTGCCAGCAGTACTAACCGGGACAGGGGGCGTTTT
.	.	TRBJ2-7	TRBV18	CASSPRGDRRSSYEQYF	TGTGCCAGCTCACCCCGCGGCGACAGGCGGAGCTCCTACGAGCAGTACTTC
.	.	TRBJ1-1	TRBV25-1	CASSEGVNTEAFF	TGTGCCAGCAGTGAAGGGGTGAACACTGAAGCTTTCTTT
.	TRBD1	TRBJ2-7	TRBV30	CAWGQGQNEQYF	TGTGCCTGGGGACAGGGGCAAAACGAGCAGTACTTC
.	.	TRBJ2-5	TRBV18	CASSLKRETQYF	TGTGCCAGCTCACTGAAGAGAGAGACCCAGTACTTC
.	.	TRBJ1-5	TRBV28	CASRPFLGTIHQPQHF	TGTGCCAGCAGGCCCTTCTTGGGCACGATACATCAGCCCCAGCATTTT
.	.	TRBJ1-1	TRBV19	CASSRALNTEAFF	TGTGCCAGTTCAAGGGCCCTGAACACTGAAGCTTTCTTT
.	.	TRBJ1-5	TRBV3-1/TRBV3-2	CASSQVVFEGTAQPQHF	TGTGCCAGCAGCCAAGTAGTTTTTGAAGGGACGGCTCAGCCCCAGCATTTT